The 32 T cell receptor beta chains below were found in one sample sequenced in a study of blood T cell repertoires in COVID-19. Clones were read by immunoSEQ multiplex PCR, and TCRdb kept only the in-frame ones, dropping some. The sample lists approximately 210,000 clones; 82% were seen once. The sample comprised peripheral blood. The receptor source for this set is a woman older than 75 with acute or convalescent COVID-19.

The chain uses TRBV7-9 and TRBJ2-7, with 7 bases lining up with TRBD2. This CDR3 is 14 amino acids long. CDR1 SEHNR and CDR2 FQNEAQ come from the germline V gene (reference sequence). The V segment lost 2 bases and the J segment 2 bases; nucleotides outside the gene matches: 3. The CDR3 reads CASSLREGPYEQYF. CDR3 nucleotide sequence: TGTGCCAGCAGCTTAAGGGAGGGCCCCTACGAGCAGTACTTC.

J is TRBJ1-1 and V is TRBV18, with D maybe TRBD1 (6 bases). Per germline, CDR1 KGHSH and CDR2 LQKENI. This CDR3 spans 16 amino acids. V lost 3 bases to trimming and J lost 0 bases, with 14 bases between them. The chain's CDR3 is CASSPSTTGMNTEAFF. CDR3 DNA: TGTGCCAGCTCACCCTCCACAACAGGGATGAACACTGAAGCTTTCTTT.

This clone occurred once. V usage is TRBV19 and J usage is TRBJ1-5, with 8 positions matching TRBD1. The CDR3 sequence is 14 residues long. Trimming removed 3 bases from V and 7 bases from J; junction bases left unmatched: 5. Germline V gene lookup returns CDR1 LNHDA and CDR2 SQIVND (reference sequence). The CDR3 nucleotides are TGTGCCAGTAGTATCGGACAGGGTCGGCAGCCCCAGCATTTT. Protein product: CASSIGQGRQPQHF. Full variable domain (missing parts from reference TRBV19 and TRBJ1-5): DGGITQSPKYLFRKEGQNVTLSCEQNLNHDAMYWYRQDPGQGLRLIYYSQIVNDFQKGDIAEGYSVSREKKESFPLTVTSAQKNPTAFYLCASSIGQGRQPQHFGDGTRLSIL.

This sequence joins TRBV14 and TRBJ1-2, with 7 bases lining up with TRBD1. This CDR3 spans 18 amino acids. Germline CDR1 SGHDN, CDR2 FVKESK. Trimming took 0 bases from V and 8 from J; bases not matched to a gene: 18. In DNA form, the CDR3 reads TGTGCCAGCAGCCAAGAACCCGGACAGGTTTGGAGTTTTAAAGGCTACACCTTC. Amino acids: CASSQEPGQVWSFKGYTF.

This chain links TRBV28 with TRBJ1-4; TRBD1 aligns across 9 bases. V dropped 3 bases and J dropped 11; count of bases not matched to a gene: 7. Per the germline V gene, CDR1 is MDHEN and CDR2 is SYDVKM. The CDR3 runs 14 residues. The CDR3 spells CASSFRTGVRKLFF. The CDR3 DNA is TGTGCCAGCAGTTTTAGGACAGGGGTTCGGAAACTGTTTTTT. The full variable domain, with the rest looked up from reference TRBV28 and TRBJ1-4, is DVKVTQSSRYLVKRTGEKVFLECVQDMDHENMFWYRQDPGLGLRLIYFSYDVKMKEKGDIPEGYSVSREKKERFSLILESASTNQTSMYLCASSFRTGVRKLFFGSGTQLSVL.

The rearrangement links TRBV29-1 to TRBJ2-7; TRBD2 matches 9 bases. J was trimmed by 5 bases and V by 5 bases; bases with no gene match: 13. The CDR3 is made up of 15 amino acids. The germline V gene has CDR1 SQVTM and CDR2 ANQGSEA. The CDR3 region is CSVNFGGTSLDEQYF. CDR3 bases: TGCAGCGTTAATTTTGGGGGGACTAGCCTCGACGAGCAGTACTTC.

This clone was detected a few times. The genes are TRBV5-6 and TRBJ1-1; no definite D call. The ends were cut back, 5 bases at V and 3 bases at J, with 23 bases in the middle. Germline values: CDR1 SGHDT, CDR2 YYEEEE. This CDR3 is 17 amino acids long. The CDR3 DNA is TGTGCCAGCAGTCATTTAGCGCCTACAGCCGGGCACACTGAAGCTTTCTTT. Amino acids: CASSHLAPTAGHTEAFF.

The rearrangement joins TRBV10-3 to TRBJ2-3; 11 bases match TRBD2. Germline V gene data show CDR1 as ENHRY and CDR2 as SYGVKD. V lost 10 bases and J lost 8; bases outside the gene matches: 2. The CDR3 is made up of 11 amino acids. Written as DNA, the CDR3 is TGTGCCAAGCTAGCGGGGGGTACGCAGTATTTT. Protein product: CAKLAGGTQYF.

The chain joins TRBV7-9 to TRBJ1-1; tentatively, D is TRBD1 (5 bases). This CDR3 contains 14 residues. Trimming took 0 bases from V and 4 from J, leaving 9 bases between them. CDR1 SEHNR and CDR2 FQNEAQ come from the germline V gene (reference sequence). The CDR3 bases are TGTGCCAGCAGCTTAGCGCATGACAGCACTGAAGCTTTCTTT. This sequence encodes CASSLAHDSTEAFF.

The chain recombines TRBV9 with TRBJ2-1, with 7 nucleotides matching TRBD2. This CDR3 spans 17 amino acids. Germline values: CDR1 SGDLS, CDR2 YYNGEE. V dropped 2 bases and J dropped 1; count of bases not matched to a gene: 9. The CDR3 region is CASSVGAGEGSYNEQFF. The CDR3 region has the DNA TGTGCCAGCAGCGTTGGTGCGGGGGAAGGTTCCTACAATGAGCAGTTCTTC. Together with reference TRBV9 and TRBJ2-1, the CDR3 gives the full variable domain: DSGVTQTPKHLITATGQRVTLRCSPRSGDLSVYWYQQSLDQGLQFLIQYYNGEERAKGNILERFSAQQFPDLHSELNLSSLELGDSALYFCASSVGAGEGSYNEQFFGPGTRLTVL.

The CDR3 loop is CASSLGGQGVVEQFF. CDR3 DNA sequence: TGTGCCAGCAGCTTGGGGGGACAGGGAGTTGTTGAGCAGTTCTTC. The chain carries TRBV5-4 and TRBJ2-1; 9 bases are a match to TRBD1. CDR3 length equals 15 residues. CDR1 is SGHNT and CDR2 is YYREEE in the germline V gene (reference sequence). J lost 9 bases, V lost 0 bases, and 7 bases had no gene match.

The V gene is TRBV2, the J gene TRBJ1-4, with D tentatively TRBD1 (6 bases). CDR3 size: 14 residues. Trimming took off 6 bases at V and 7 bases at J, with 15 bases between the two ends. The V gene's germline CDR1 is SNHLY and CDR2 FYNNEI. The CDR3 sequence: CASRETGPSEKLFF. The CDR3 region has the DNA TGTGCCAGCAGGGAGACAGGTCCAAGTGAAAAACTGTTTTTT.

This chain links TRBV6-1 with TRBJ2-2; 8 bases match TRBD1. V was clipped by 2 bases and J by 1 base; unmatched bases: 3. Germline loops: CDR1 MNHNS, CDR2 SASEGT. This CDR3 has 16 amino acids. CDR3 loop: CASSELGQVNTGELFF. The CDR3, as DNA: TGTGCCAGCAGTGAATTGGGACAGGTGAACACCGGGGAGCTGTTTTTT.

The CDR3 protein is CASSSTGMFNSPLHF. CDR3 nucleotides: TGTGCCAGCAGCTCGACAGGAATGTTTAATTCACCCCTCCACTTT. The chain has TRBV3-1 (or the pseudogene TRBV3-2) and TRBJ1-6, with TRBD1 as a possible D gene (6 bases). There are 15 residues in the CDR3. V was pared by 5 bases and J by 6 bases, with 14 bases between. Looked up from germline, CDR1 is LGHDT and CDR2 is YNNKEL (reference sequence).

This chain connects TRBV4-3 to TRBJ1-2, with D possibly TRBD1 on 6 matching bases. V lost 0 bases and J lost 4, with 12 bases in between. CDR1 is LGHNA and CDR2 is YSLEER in the germline V gene. The CDR3 has 15 residues. The CDR3 DNA reads as TGCGCCAGCAGCCAAGATAACGGACAGTTCTATGGCTACACCTTC. Protein sequence: CASSQDNGQFYGYTF.

The CDR3 nucleotides are TGTGCCAGTAGCCTGACAGGGGCGAATGAAAAACTGTTTTTT. Protein product: CASSLTGANEKLFF. The V gene is TRBV19, the J gene TRBJ1-4; 8 bases are a match to TRBD1. Germline values: CDR1 LNHDA, CDR2 SQIVND (reference sequence). CDR3 size: 14 residues. J gave up 5 bases and V 6 bases, and 5 bases lay outside the gene matches. Drawing the rest from reference TRBV19 and TRBJ1-4, the complete variable domain is DGGITQSPKYLFRKEGQNVTLSCEQNLNHDAMYWYRQDPGQGLRLIYYSQIVNDFQKGDIAEGYSVSREKKESFPLTVTSAQKNPTAFYLCASSLTGANEKLFFGSGTQLSVL.

This chain links TRBV19 with TRBJ1-2, with TRBD1 matching over 7 bases. CDR1 and CDR2 (germline): LNHDA, SQIVND (reference sequence). V was pared by 5 bases and J by 0 bases, with 6 bases of the junction left unmatched. CDR3 length equals 15 residues. Here the CDR3 DNA reads TGTGCCAGTAGTTCTCGACAGGGCCCTAACTATGGCTACACCTTC. This encodes CASSSRQGPNYGYTF.

The chain carries TRBV9 and TRBJ1-1; possibly TRBD1 for D (5 bases). The length of the CDR3 is 17 residues. V shed 3 bases and J shed 3 bases, with 21 bases lying between them. Germline V gene lookup returns CDR1 SGDLS and CDR2 YYNGEE. The CDR3 sequence is CASSEWDGRDGDTEAFF. CDR3 bases: TGTGCCAGCAGCGAGTGGGACGGGAGGGACGGTGACACTGAAGCTTTCTTT.

The rearrangement joins TRBV5-4 to TRBJ2-2, with 8 positions matching TRBD1. The CDR3 is 16 residues long. The V segment lost 0 bases and the J segment 6 bases; nucleotides outside the gene matches: 7. Germline CDR1 is SGHNT and CDR2 is YYREEE (reference sequence). CDR3 amino acids: CASSLVGGQGAGELFF. The CDR3 bases are TGTGCCAGCAGCTTGGTGGGCGGACAGGGAGCCGGGGAGCTGTTTTTT. Variable domain in full (rest from reference TRBV5-4 and TRBJ2-2): ETGVTQSPTHLIKTRGQQVTLRCSSQSGHNTVSWYQQALGQGPQFIFQYYREEENGRGNFPPRFSGLQFPNYSSELNVNALELDDSALYLCASSLVGGQGAGELFFGEGSRLTVL.

The genes are TRBV7-2 and TRBJ2-7; 11 bases match TRBD1. The CDR3 runs to 15 residues. V lost 5 bases and J lost 4; bases outside the gene matches: 7. From germline, CDR1 is SGHTA and CDR2 FQGNSA. CDR3 nucleotide sequence: TGTGCCAGCAGCAACCGGGACAGGGGGTTTTACGAGCAGTACTTC. Its protein is CASSNRDRGFYEQYF.

This clone has only a few counts. The J gene is TRBJ1-2, the V gene TRBV14; weak D call: TRBD1 (6 bases). The CDR3 is 14 amino acids. The V gene's germline CDR1 is SGHDN and CDR2 FVKESK. Trimming stripped 2 bases from V and 3 bases from J, with 10 bases between. CDR3: CASSQLGGDYGYTF. The CDR3, as DNA: TGTGCCAGCAGCCAATTAGGGGGAGACTATGGCTACACCTTC. Full variable domain (missing parts from reference TRBV14 and TRBJ1-2): EAGVTQFPSHSVIEKGQTVTLRCDPISGHDNLYWYRRVMGKEIKFLLHFVKESKQDESGMPNNRFLAERTGGTYSTLKVQPAELEDSGVYFCASSQLGGDYGYTFGSGTRLTVV.

The chain combines TRBV5-8 with TRBJ2-5; 12 bases map to TRBD2. Germline V lookup: CDR1 SGHTS, CDR2 YDEGEE. Germline trimming cut 4 bases from V and 4 bases from J; bases unmatched to any gene: 5. The CDR3 contains 15 residues. CDR3 sequence: CASSPSGGARETQYF. Here the CDR3 DNA reads TGTGCCAGCAGCCCTAGCGGGGGGGCCCGAGAGACCCAGTACTTC. Full variable domain (rest looked up from reference TRBV5-8 and TRBJ2-5): EAGVTQSPTHLIKTRGQQATLRCSPISGHTSVYWYQQALGLGLQFLLWYDEGEERNRGNFPPRFSGRQFPNYSSELNVNALELEDSALYLCASSPSGGARETQYFGPGTRLLVL.

The chain combines TRBV18 with TRBJ1-6; tentatively, D is TRBD1 (5 bases). Trimming removed 2 bases from V and 6 bases from J, with 8 bases in between. Looked up from germline, CDR1 is KGHSH and CDR2 is LQKENI. The CDR3 runs 14 residues. CDR3 in DNA: TGTGCCAGCTCACCAAATAGGGGTAATTCACCCCTCCACTTT. This encodes CASSPNRGNSPLHF. The variable domain in full, with the rest retrieved from reference TRBV18 and TRBJ1-6, is NAGVMQNPRHLVRRRGQEARLRCSPMKGHSHVYWYRQLPEEGLKFMVYLQKENIIDESGMPKERFSAEFPKEGPSILRIQQVVRGDSAAYFCASSPNRGNSPLHFGNGTRLTVT.

The chain couples TRBV2 to TRBJ1-6, with 7 bases that match TRBD1. Germline CDR1 and CDR2: SNHLY and FYNNEI. Trimming removed 0 bases from V and 8 bases from J; junction bases left unmatched: 4. The CDR3 totals 15 residues. CDR3 amino acids: CASSEAGDRDSPLHF. Written as DNA, the CDR3 is TGTGCCAGCAGTGAAGCAGGAGACAGGGATTCACCCCTCCACTTT.

The rearrangement uses TRBV28 and TRBJ2-7; 8 positions agree with TRBD1. The trim removed 3 bases at V and 6 bases at J, leaving 1 base unmatched. The CDR3 covers 12 residues. CDR1 is MDHEN and CDR2 is SYDVKM in the germline V gene. The CDR3 spells CASSFDRGEQYF. The CDR3 DNA sequence: TGTGCCAGCAGTTTCGACAGGGGCGAGCAGTACTTC. Combining the CDR3 with reference TRBV28 and TRBJ2-7 gives the whole variable domain DVKVTQSSRYLVKRTGEKVFLECVQDMDHENMFWYRQDPGLGLRLIYFSYDVKMKEKGDIPEGYSVSREKKERFSLILESASTNQTSMYLCASSFDRGEQYFGPGTRLTVT.

This clone came up once. The genes are TRBV7-7 and TRBJ2-5; D may be TRBD1 (6 bases). The CDR3 contains 14 residues. Looked up from germline, CDR1 is SSHAT and CDR2 is FNYEAQ (reference sequence). Trimming cost V 1 base and J 5 bases, with 11 bases left between them. CDR3 in DNA: TGTGCCAGCAGCTTAGGTGGGGGCCGGGAGACCCAGTACTTC. Encoded protein: CASSLGGGRETQYF.

The rearrangement joins TRBV18 to TRBJ1-5, with 12 bases lining up with TRBD1. V shed 4 bases and J 2 bases; nucleotides not matched to a gene: 9. This CDR3 is built from 18 residues. Germline V gives CDR1 KGHSH, CDR2 LQKENI. The CDR3 bases are TGTGCCAGCTCACTGGCGGGACAGGGGGCCCTCGGCAATCAGCCCCAGCATTTT. Its protein product is CASSLAGQGALGNQPQHF.

The chain recombines TRBV19 with TRBJ2-3; 8 bases are a match to TRBD2. In germline, CDR1 is LNHDA, CDR2 SQIVND (reference sequence). The CDR3 extends over 14 amino acids. The CDR3 reads CARVREGRDVTQYF. The CDR3 region has the DNA TGTGCAAGGGTTCGGGAGGGGAGAGACGTTACGCAGTATTTT.

The genes are TRBV28 and TRBJ1-6; TRBD1 matches 7 bases. CDR1 and CDR2 from the germline V gene are MDHEN and SYDVKM. The junction had 7 bases not matched to a gene; V was cut back by 3 bases and J by 2 bases. CDR3 length: 17 amino acids. CDR3 in amino acids: CASSLGQGVTYNSPLHF. The CDR3 DNA sequence: TGTGCCAGCAGTTTGGGGCAGGGGGTAACCTATAATTCACCCCTCCACTTT.

The chain has TRBV7-9 and TRBJ2-1; D is possibly TRBD2 (7 bases). The CDR3 consists of 19 residues. The germline V and J ends were trimmed by 5 bases and 1 base, with 24 bases remaining between them. The V gene's germline CDR1 is SEHNR and CDR2 FQNEAQ (reference sequence). The CDR3 spells CASSRRGGLHSPSYNEQFF. CDR3 bases: TGTGCCAGCAGCAGGAGGGGGGGACTACATTCTCCGTCCTACAATGAGCAGTTCTTC.

This chain links TRBV5-6 with TRBJ1-5; D is unresolved. V lost 7 bases and J 6 bases, leaving 11 bases between the germline ends. In germline, CDR1 is SGHDT, CDR2 YYEEEE. There are 12 residues in the CDR3. The CDR3 loop reads CASSKPGQPQHF. The CDR3 DNA follows: TGTGCCAGCTCCAAACCGGGTCAGCCCCAGCATTTT. The full variable domain, rest sourced from reference TRBV5-6 and TRBJ1-5, is DAGVTQSPTHLIKTRGQQVTLRCSPKSGHDTVSWYQQALGQGPQFIFQYYEEEERQRGNFPDRFSGHQFPNYSSELNVNALLLGDSALYLCASSKPGQPQHFGDGTRLSIL.

In its sample, this clone was seen a few times. This chain connects TRBV5-6 to TRBJ2-7; D possibly corresponds to TRBD1 (6 bases). V lost 5 bases and J lost 2, with 20 bases in between. The CDR3 is 16 residues long. In germline, CDR1 is SGHDT, CDR2 YYEEEE. The CDR3 reads CASRLGGPLVTYEQYF. The DNA for the CDR3 is TGTGCCAGCAGACTAGGGGGTCCGTTAGTGACCTACGAGCAGTACTTC.